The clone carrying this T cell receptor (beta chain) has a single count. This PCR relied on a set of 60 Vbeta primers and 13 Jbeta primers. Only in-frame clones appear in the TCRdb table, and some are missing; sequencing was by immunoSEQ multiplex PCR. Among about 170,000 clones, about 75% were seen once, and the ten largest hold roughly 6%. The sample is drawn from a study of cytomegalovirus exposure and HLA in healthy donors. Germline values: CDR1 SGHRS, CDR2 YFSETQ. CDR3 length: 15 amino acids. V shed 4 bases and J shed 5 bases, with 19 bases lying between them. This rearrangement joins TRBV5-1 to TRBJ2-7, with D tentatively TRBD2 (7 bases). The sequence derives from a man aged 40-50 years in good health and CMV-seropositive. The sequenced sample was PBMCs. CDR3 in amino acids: CASSPNVGGLHEQYF. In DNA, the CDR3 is TGCGCCAGCAGCCCAAACGTGGGGGGGCTCCACGAGCAGTACTTC.